This T cell receptor beta chain was observed in a study of PD-L1 blockade in urothelial cancer. The time point denotes: pretreatment peripheral blood. The study enrolled patients with locally advanced or metastatic urothelial carcinoma. Per the germline V gene, CDR1 is SGHRS and CDR2 is YFSETQ. V shed 4 bases, J shed 0 bases, and the junction held 9 bases outside the gene matches. CDR3 length equals 18 residues. TCRdb keeps only in-frame clones here, not all; method: immunoSEQ multiplex PCR. The sample lists 45,000 to 55,000 clones, about four fifths seen once, with 1% to 1.5% in the top ten. The input for sequencing was PBMCs, taken around atezolizumab (anti-PD-L1) treatment. The clonotype originates from a man in his fifties with urothelial cancer. The V gene is TRBV5-1, the J gene TRBJ2-3; 12 bases line up with TRBD2. Here the CDR3 reads CASSAGLAGTTSTDTQYF. The CDR3 DNA is TGCGCCAGCAGCGCGGGACTAGCGGGTACCACTAGCACAGATACGCAGTATTTT.